This T cell receptor beta chain was captured by sequencing in a study of blood T cell repertoires in COVID-19. Libraries were prepared by immunoSEQ multiplex PCR; TCRdb keeps only in-frame clonotypes and omits some of them. The table has 250,000 to 350,000 clones, roughly four fifths seen once. The Seattle patients joined while their infection was active and were tracked longitudinally afterward. This CDR3 region has 16 residues. The V end lost 8 bases, the J end lost 1 base, and 18 bases lay between the germline ends. Germline assignment: CDR1 MDHEN and CDR2 SYDVKM. The chain recombines TRBV28 with TRBJ2-1; D is possibly TRBD2 (6 bases). The TCR comes from a person between 65 and 79 years old with COVID-19, enrolled during active disease. Sample: peripheral blood. The CDR3 region has the DNA TGTGCCAGCGGCGAAAGTGTGGCGGGGTCCTACAATGAGCAGTTCTTC. As protein: CASGESVAGSYNEQFF.